This T cell receptor beta chain comes out of a study of blood T cell repertoires in COVID-19. Study overall: COVID-19 samples, acute and convalescent, were from the United States, Italy and Spain. Sample material is recorded as cDNA or gDNA derived from T cells, B-cell-depleted T cells, or PBMCs.

Clones were read by immunoSEQ multiplex PCR, and TCRdb kept only the in-frame ones, dropping some. The table lists about 200,000 clones, around 86% of them singletons. The CDR3 loop spans 14 amino acids. Sequenced: peripheral blood. V and J are TRBV12-2 and TRBJ1-5. TRBV12-2 is termed a pseudogene. The sequence was obtained from a man in his fifties or sixties who had recovered from COVID-19. CDR3 nucleotide sequence: TGTGCAAGTCGCTTAGGGGACTTCAATCAGCCCCAGCATTTT. This gives the protein CASRLGDFNQPQHF.